These 7 T cell receptor beta chains were all obtained from the same sample, sequenced in a study of early T cells in non-severe SARS-CoV-2 infection. TCRdb re-analysed the 5' RACE reads in MiXCR, keeping a single row per CDR3 protein. The table includes about 100,000 distinct CDR3 sequences, under 15% detected once. The sample taken for sequencing was whole blood. Receptors were obtained from an adult who was a healthcare worker with PCR-confirmed SARS-CoV-2 infection or an uninfected control (not recorded which).

This clonotype was detected only a few times. J is TRBJ1-6 and V is TRBV15; the match to TRBD1 covers 8 bases. Losses at the gene ends were 6 bases for V and 6 bases for J; bases not matched to a gene: 7. Germline-derived CDR1 and CDR2 are LNHNV and YYDKDF (reference sequence). The CDR3 sequence is 15 residues long. CDR3 DNA sequence: TGTGCCACCAGTAAACCGGGACAGGCTAATTCACCCCTCCACTTT. Its protein product is CATSKPGQANSPLHF.

V usage is TRBV6-5 and J usage is TRBJ2-1; no clear D gene. The germline V and J ends were trimmed by 1 base and 0 bases, with 13 bases remaining between them. This CDR3 has 17 residues. The germline gives CDR1 MNHEY, CDR2 SVGAGI. Written as DNA, the CDR3 is TGTGCCAGCAGTTACTACCGGTCCACAAGCTCCTACAATGAGCAGTTCTTC. This sequence encodes CASSYYRSTSSYNEQFF.

J is TRBJ2-7 and V is TRBV4-1; possible D gene TRBD1, 6 bases. This CDR3 has 14 amino acids. Trimming cost V 4 bases and J 7 bases, with 17 bases left between them. Germline V gives CDR1 MGHRA, CDR2 YSYEKL. The CDR3 is CASSPPDRRREQYF. CDR3 nucleotides: TGCGCCAGCAGCCCCCCTGACAGGAGGCGTGAGCAGTACTTC.

CDR3 sequence reads: CASSLVTLTGQGAGYTF. The CDR3 coding sequence is TGCGCCAGCAGCTTGGTGACCCTAACAGGACAGGGGGCTGGCTACACCTTC. The chain combines TRBV5-1 with TRBJ1-2, with 11 bases that match TRBD1. This CDR3 is built from 17 residues. From germline, CDR1 is SGHRS and CDR2 YFSETQ. Trimming removed 0 bases from V and 7 bases from J; junction bases left unmatched: 11.

The chain couples TRBV20-1 to TRBJ2-5; D possibly uses TRBD1 or TRBD2 (5 bases each). The CDR3 is made up of 11 amino acids. Per the germline V gene, CDR1 is DFQATT and CDR2 is SNEGSKA (reference sequence). The V end was cut by 4 bases, the J end by 4 bases, with 7 bases between. The CDR3: CSATGTETQYF. The CDR3 nucleotides read TGCAGTGCTACAGGGACAGAGACCCAGTACTTC.

This clonotype has a handful of counts. V and J are TRBV7-2 and TRBJ2-5, with unresolved D. CDR1 is SGHTA, CDR2 FQGNSA, per germline. Trimming stripped 2 bases from V and 6 bases from J, with 7 bases between. CDR3 length equals 12 residues. DNA of the CDR3: TGTGCCAGCAGCTTAACCCTTCAGACCCAGTACTTC. Amino acid sequence: CASSLTLQTQYF. Using reference TRBV7-2 and TRBJ2-5 for the parts outside the CDR3, the full variable domain is GAGVSQSPSNKVTEKGKDVELRCDPISGHTALYWYRQSLGQGLEFLIYFQGNSAPDKSGLPSDRFSAERTGGSVSTLTIQRTQQEDSAVYLCASSLTLQTQYFGPGTRLLVL.

This clonotype occurred many times. V and J are TRBV28 and TRBJ2-2; 8 bases map to TRBD1. The trim removed 7 bases at V and 7 bases at J, leaving 17 bases unmatched. Per the germline V gene, CDR1 is MDHEN and CDR2 is SYDVKM. The CDR3 is made up of 17 amino acids. CDR3 DNA sequence: TGTGCCAGCACCTTTGGGAACAGGGGGTATTTCAGCGGGGAGCTGTTTTTT. It is translated as CASTFGNRGYFSGELFF.